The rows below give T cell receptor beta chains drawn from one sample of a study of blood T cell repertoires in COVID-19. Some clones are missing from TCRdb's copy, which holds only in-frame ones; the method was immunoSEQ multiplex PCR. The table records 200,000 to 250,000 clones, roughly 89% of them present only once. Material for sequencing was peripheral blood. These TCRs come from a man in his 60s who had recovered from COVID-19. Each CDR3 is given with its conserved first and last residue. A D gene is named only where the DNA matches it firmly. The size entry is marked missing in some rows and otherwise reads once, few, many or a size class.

TGTGCCAGCAGCGCCGGCAGGACTAGGGAGCAGTACTTC	CASSAGRTREQYF	TRBJ2-7	TRBD2	few	TRBV11-3
TGTGCCAGCAGTGAACGGGGGACTAGCGGGGGCCGCTCCTACAATGAGCAGTTCTTC	CASSERGTSGGRSYNEQFF	TRBJ2-1	TRBD2	NA	TRBV6-1
TGTGCCAGCAGTTACAGGGGGCTAAGTGCAGATACGCAGTATTTT	CASSYRGLSADTQYF	TRBJ2-3	TRBD1	NA	TRBV6-5
TGTGCCAGTAGTATAGTTAGTGCCGAGGCTAGATTCAGGGGGCTTGGCACTGAAGCTTTCTTT	CASSIVSAEARFRGLGTEAFF	TRBJ1-1	TRBD1	once	TRBV19
TGTGCCAGCAGTCGCAGATCCACAGATACGCAGTATTTT	CASSRRSTDTQYF	TRBJ2-3	NA	NA	TRBV6-4
TGTGCCAGCAGCATACGACTAGCGGGGACCACAGATACGCAGTATTTT	CASSIRLAGTTDTQYF	TRBJ2-3	TRBD2	NA	TRBV5-4
TGTGCCAGCAGTTCTGGACTAGCGTACCAAGAGACCCAGTACTTC	CASSSGLAYQETQYF	TRBJ2-5	TRBD2	NA	TRBV27
TGCGCCAGCGGAGAAGAGACCCAGTACTTC	CASGEETQYF	TRBJ2-5	NA	NA	TRBV5-1
TGTGCCAGCAGCTCGGGGGGGAACCGCTACACCTTC	CASSSGGNRYTF	TRBJ1-2	NA	NA	TRBV12-3/TRBV12-4
TGTGCCAGCAGTTACAAGGGGGTTGGGGAAAAACTGTTTTTT	CASSYKGVGEKLFF	TRBJ1-4	NA	once	TRBV6-5
TGCGCCAGCAGCCAAACGCCGGGACAGGGGACAGATACGCAGTATTTT	CASSQTPGQGTDTQYF	TRBJ2-3	TRBD1	NA	TRBV4-1
TGTGCCAGTAGTATTCGACAGCTAAATTCACCCCTCCACTTT	CASSIRQLNSPLHF	TRBJ1-6	NA	NA	TRBV19
TGTGCCAGCAGACCTCGTAGTACCGGAGACATTCAGTACTTC	CASRPRSTGDIQYF	TRBJ2-4	NA	few	TRBV6-6
TGTGCCAGTAGTACGCCTCGGGCTAGCGGGACGACAGATACGCAGTATTTT	CASSTPRASGTTDTQYF	TRBJ2-3	TRBD2	NA	TRBV19
TGTGCCAGTAGTCTCGTGAGTAGCAATCAGCCCCAGCATTTT	CASSLVSSNQPQHF	TRBJ1-5	NA	NA	TRBV19
TGTGCCAGCAGCTCGATGGTCTCGGGGACAGGGTTCTACGAGCAGTACTTC	CASSSMVSGTGFYEQYF	TRBJ2-7	TRBD1	NA	TRBV5-5
TGTGCCAGCAGTTACTCGACAGGGGGCGGCACTGAAGCTTTCTTT	CASSYSTGGGTEAFF	TRBJ1-1	TRBD1	once	TRBV6-5
TGTGCCAGGGCAGGGGGTATAACAGATACGCAGTATTTT	CARAGGITDTQYF	TRBJ2-3	TRBD1	NA	TRBV27
TGTGCCAGCAGCTTTCAGACAACTAATGAAAAACTGTTTTTT	CASSFQTTNEKLFF	TRBJ1-4	NA	once	TRBV7-8
TGTGCCAGCAGCGTAGCGGTGAACACTGAAGCTTTCTTT	CASSVAVNTEAFF	TRBJ1-1	NA	few	TRBV9
TGTGCCAGCAGCCAATTCGGGACAGGGAATGAAAAACTGTTTTTT	CASSQFGTGNEKLFF	TRBJ1-4	TRBD1	NA	TRBV3-1/TRBV3-2
TGTGCCAGTAGTATTTCGAGGAAGATATACAATGAGCAGTTCTTC	CASSISRKIYNEQFF	TRBJ2-1	NA	NA	TRBV19
TGTGCCAGCAGTGATGGGGCAGCAGCAACTAATGAAAAACTGTTTTTT	CASSDGAAATNEKLFF	TRBJ1-4	NA	NA	TRBV2
TGTGCCAGCACCTTTACAATTGACAAGAACTATGGCTACACCTTC	CASTFTIDKNYGYTF	TRBJ1-2	NA	NA	TRBV5-4
TGCGCCAGCAGCCAAATCCAAAACAGGGGGGATGGCTACACCTTC	CASSQIQNRGDGYTF	TRBJ1-2	TRBD1	NA	TRBV4-1
TGTGCCAGCAGTTTGGCCTCGGGCAATGAGCAGTTCTTC	CASSLASGNEQFF	TRBJ2-1	NA	NA	TRBV28
TGCGCCAGCAGCCCCGGGACAGTCACCTACGAGCAGTACTTC	CASSPGTVTYEQYF	TRBJ2-7	TRBD1	NA	TRBV5-1
TGTGCCAGCAAGCCTAGCGGGGGAGGGGAGCAGTTCTTC	CASKPSGGGEQFF	TRBJ2-1	TRBD2	NA	TRBV27
TGCGCCAGCAGCTTTACTAGCGGTTACAATGAGCAGTTCTTC	CASSFTSGYNEQFF	TRBJ2-1	TRBD2	NA	TRBV5-1
TGTGCCAGTGGCACTACGGGGTCCTATAGCAATCAGCCCCAGCATTTT	CASGTTGSYSNQPQHF	TRBJ1-5	NA	once	TRBV19
TGTGCCAGCAGCACCCCGGGACAGGGGTCCTACGAGCAGTACTTC	CASSTPGQGSYEQYF	TRBJ2-7	TRBD1	NA	TRBV7-9
TGTGCCTGGAGTGCATACAGAGCAGGTGAAGCTTTCTTT	CAWSAYRAGEAFF	TRBJ1-1	NA	NA	TRBV30
TGTGCCAGCATTGAGACAGGGTACAGCAATCAGCCCCAGCATTTT	CASIETGYSNQPQHF	TRBJ1-5	TRBD1	NA	TRBV6-6
TGTGCCAGCAGTAGACTAGCGGGTTCTTACAATGAGCAGTTCTTC	CASSRLAGSYNEQFF	TRBJ2-1	TRBD2	once	TRBV28
TGTGCCAGCAGCCCACAGGGGACGACAGATACGCAGTATTTT	CASSPQGTTDTQYF	TRBJ2-3	TRBD1	NA	TRBV2
TGTGCCAGCAGTTTGGGCAGGGGGAACACTGAAGCTTTCTTT	CASSLGRGNTEAFF	TRBJ1-1	NA	once	TRBV27
TGTGCCAGCAGGGAGGTCTACTCTGGAAACACCATATATTTT	CASREVYSGNTIYF	TRBJ1-3	NA	NA	TRBV6-5
TGTGCCAGTTCCCCCAGGGGCGGGAGCAATCAGCCCCAGCATTTT	CASSPRGGSNQPQHF	TRBJ1-5	NA	NA	TRBV19
TGTGCCAGCAGCTTGACTAGCGGGAAGACCTACAATGAGCAGTTCTTC	CASSLTSGKTYNEQFF	TRBJ2-1	TRBD2	many	TRBV5-4
TGTGCCAGCAGACATACCGGGACAGGGCGCAATGAGCAGTTCTTC	CASRHTGTGRNEQFF	TRBJ2-1	TRBD1	NA	TRBV13
TGCAGCGTTTCCGGACTGGGAAGCTCTGGGGCCAACGTCCTGACTTTC	CSVSGLGSSGANVLTF	TRBJ2-6	NA	NA	TRBV29-1
TGTGCCAGCAGCTCCTCGGGGGGCGTTACCCAGCCCCAGCATTTT	CASSSSGGVTQPQHF	TRBJ1-5	NA	few	TRBV7-2
TGTGCCAGTAGTGCACAGGGGGTCACAGGTGAGCAGTACTTC	CASSAQGVTGEQYF	TRBJ2-7	TRBD1	many	TRBV19
TGCGCCAGCAGCTTGGGCGGGGGAGGACGGAACACTGAAGCTTTCTTT	CASSLGGGGRNTEAFF	TRBJ1-1	NA	NA	TRBV5-1
TGTGCCAGTAGTGTGGTAGCGGGGGGACTCTACGAGCAGTACTTC	CASSVVAGGLYEQYF	TRBJ2-7	TRBD2	NA	TRBV19
TGCAGCGTTGAAGGGAGGGGGCAAAATACCTACGAGCAGTACTTC	CSVEGRGQNTYEQYF	TRBJ2-7	NA	once	TRBV29-1
TGTGCCAGCAGCTTTTCCTTGGGACAGGGGGAGAAACTGTTTTTT	CASSFSLGQGEKLFF	TRBJ1-4	TRBD1	NA	TRBV7-9
TGTGCCAGCAGCTTGGACTACCGAAATACGCAGTATTTT	CASSLDYRNTQYF	TRBJ2-3	NA	NA	TRBV7-3
TGTGCCAGCAGCCCCCCGGGGGCGCGGGGGGCCTACGAGCAGTACTTC	CASSPPGARGAYEQYF	TRBJ2-7	TRBD2	NA	TRBV5-4
TGTGCCAGTGGCGGGACAGGGGGAATGATGGGCGAGCAGTACTTC	CASGGTGGMMGEQYF	TRBJ2-7	TRBD1	NA	TRBV19
TGTGCCAGCAGTATAGGCGGTACCGGCAATCAGCCCCAGCATTTT	CASSIGGTGNQPQHF	TRBJ1-5	NA	NA	TRBV2
TGTGCCAGTAGTATAGAGTTAACAGGGGTGAACTATGGCTACACCTTC	CASSIELTGVNYGYTF	TRBJ1-2	TRBD1	NA	TRBV19
TGTGCCAGCAGTTACCAGGGGGCCTGGGGTGGCTACACCTTC	CASSYQGAWGGYTF	TRBJ1-2	TRBD1	NA	TRBV6-5
TGCGCCAGCAGCCCCTACAAGATTGGACATATCGACACCGGGGAGCTGTTTTTT	CASSPYKIGHIDTGELFF	TRBJ2-2	NA	NA	TRBV4-3
TGTGCCAAGTCCAGGGGGCTTTACTATGGCTACACCTTC	CAKSRGLYYGYTF	TRBJ1-2	TRBD1	NA	TRBV7-3
TGTGCCAGCATCCCGACAGGAACCTCTGGAAACACCATATATTTT	CASIPTGTSGNTIYF	TRBJ1-3	NA	few	TRBV6-5
TGTGCCTGGAGTGCTAGCGGGATAACACAGCTCTTC	CAWSASGITQLF	TRBJ2-1	TRBD2	NA	TRBV30